These 32 T cell receptor beta chains were all obtained from the same sample, sequenced in a study of blood T cell repertoires in COVID-19. Produced via immunoSEQ multiplex PCR; TCRdb's table is partial and in-frame only. The sample shows approximately 180,000 clones, roughly 89% of them seen only once. The sequencing input was PBMCs or T cells enriched from blood (not recorded which). All receptors derive from a woman in her thirties or forties with acute COVID-19.

The gene calls are TRBV27 and TRBJ1-2, with TRBD1 matching over 8 bases. Germline V gives CDR1 MNHEY, CDR2 SMNVEV (reference sequence). The CDR3 has 14 amino acids. V lost 2 bases to trimming and J lost 8 bases; unmatched junction nucleotides: 7. The chain's CDR3 is CASSLEARGRGYTF. CDR3 nucleotide sequence: TGTGCCAGCAGTTTAGAGGCCAGGGGGCGGGGCTACACCTTC.

The chain couples TRBV10-3 to TRBJ1-5; D gene ambiguous. V dropped 2 bases and J dropped 3 bases, with 8 bases sitting between them. The CDR3 covers 14 residues. Germline V gene data show CDR1 as ENHRY and CDR2 as SYGVKD. The DNA for the CDR3 is TGTGCCATCAGTGAGACGAGTCTCAATCAGCCCCAGCATTTT. Its protein product is CAISETSLNQPQHF.

This clone was observed a single time. The chain combines TRBV14 with TRBJ2-5, with 11 bases identical to TRBD2. CDR1 is SGHDN, CDR2 FVKESK, per germline. The length of the CDR3 is 17 residues. Losses at the gene ends were 4 bases for V and 5 bases for J; bases not matched to a gene: 12. The CDR3 loop is CASSPGTSGGFTETQYF. CDR3 in DNA: TGTGCCAGCAGCCCAGGGACTAGCGGAGGGTTCACGGAGACCCAGTACTTC.

This chain joins TRBV12-5 and TRBJ1-5, with 8 bases fitting TRBD1. In germline, CDR1 is LGHNT, CDR2 FRNRAP. The CDR3 loop spans 14 amino acids. V lost 3 bases, J lost 6 bases, and 4 bases stayed unmatched. CDR3 DNA sequence: TGTGCTAGTGGTTTCGGACAGGGAAGTCAGCCCCAGCATTTT. It codes for CASGFGQGSQPQHF.

The rearrangement joins TRBV13 to TRBJ1-1; D might be TRBD1 (6 bases). This CDR3 has 16 residues. The V end was cut by 3 bases, the J end by 3 bases, with 17 bases between. Germline CDR1 and CDR2: PRHDT and FYEKMQ (reference sequence). CDR3 residues: CASSFALGGGDTEAFF. The CDR3 region has the DNA TGTGCCAGCAGCTTCGCCCTTGGAGGGGGGGACACTGAAGCTTTCTTT.

The rearrangement uses TRBV7-8 and TRBJ2-2; D ambiguous. V lost 3 bases, J lost 3 bases, and 23 bases lay in between. Germline CDR1 SGHVS, CDR2 FQNEAQ. This CDR3 comprises 19 residues. CDR3 sequence: CASSLKETARFSDTGELFF. In DNA, the CDR3 is TGTGCCAGCAGCTTGAAGGAAACAGCCAGGTTTTCGGACACCGGGGAGCTGTTTTTT.

This clone has more than one count but fewer than ten. The chain uses TRBV5-1 and TRBJ2-1; D is uncertain. The V end was cut by 1 base, the J end by 7 bases, with 6 bases between. CDR3 length: 12 residues. The germline V gene has CDR1 SGHRS and CDR2 YFSETQ. This CDR3 reads CASSLFLNEQFF. For the CDR3, the DNA is TGCGCCAGCAGCTTGTTTCTGAATGAGCAGTTCTTC.

This chain joins TRBV28 and TRBJ1-5; 10 bases are a match to TRBD1. This CDR3 region has 15 residues. V lost 3 bases to trimming and J lost 2 bases; unmatched junction nucleotides: 1. Germline CDR1 MDHEN, CDR2 SYDVKM. The CDR3 loop reads CASSFGTGGNQPQHF. Written as DNA, the CDR3 is TGTGCCAGCAGTTTCGGGACAGGGGGCAATCAGCCCCAGCATTTT. Variable domain in full (rest from reference TRBV28 and TRBJ1-5): DVKVTQSSRYLVKRTGEKVFLECVQDMDHENMFWYRQDPGLGLRLIYFSYDVKMKEKGDIPEGYSVSREKKERFSLILESASTNQTSMYLCASSFGTGGNQPQHFGDGTRLSIL.

V and J are TRBV11-2 and TRBJ2-7; TRBD2 matches at 10 bases. Germline V gene data show CDR1 as SGHAT and CDR2 as FQNNGV. There are 14 residues in the CDR3. V lost 5 bases to trimming and J lost 3 bases; unmatched junction nucleotides: 4. The DNA of the CDR3 is TGTGCCAGCAGCCTAGCGGGAGATGGCTACGAGCAGTACTTC. Translated, it gives CASSLAGDGYEQYF.

V gene TRBV7-9 combines with J gene TRBJ2-5; D perhaps matches TRBD2 (6 bases). V lost 0 bases and J 5 bases, leaving 16 bases between the germline ends. CDR1 and CDR2 (germline): SEHNR, FQNEAQ (reference sequence). The CDR3 covers 16 residues. CDR3 residues: CASSLALGGAPETQYF. The CDR3 DNA follows: TGTGCCAGCAGCTTAGCGCTGGGGGGTGCCCCGGAGACCCAGTACTTC. Based on the CDR3 plus reference TRBV7-9 and TRBJ2-5, the full variable domain is DTGVSQNPRHKITKRGQNVTFRCDPISEHNRLYWYRQTLGQGPEFLTYFQNEAQLEKSRLLSDRFSAERPKGSFSTLEIQRTEQGDSAMYLCASSLALGGAPETQYFGPGTRLLVL.

The chain is built from TRBV20-1 and TRBJ1-5; the D gene is possibly TRBD1 (5 bases). The CDR3 consists of 13 residues. Trimming pared 3 bases from V and 6 bases from J, leaving 12 bases between. Germline V gene data show CDR1 as DFQATT and CDR2 as SNEGSKA (reference sequence). CDR3 nucleotide sequence: TGCAGTGCTAGTGGGAGGGACGGTCAGCCCCAGCATTTT. Translated, it gives CSASGRDGQPQHF.

The chain couples TRBV6-5 to TRBJ2-1, with D maybe TRBD2 (5 bases). Germline V lookup: CDR1 MNHEY, CDR2 SVGAGI. V was cut by 8 bases and J by 6 bases, with 8 bases left in between. CDR3 length: 11 amino acids. This chain's CDR3 is CASGRGNEQFF. In nucleotides, the CDR3 is TGTGCCAGCGGTCGGGGCAATGAGCAGTTCTTC.

CDR3 nucleotide sequence: TGTGCCAGCAGTTACGAAGGGGTCATGGCCGGGGAGCTGTTTTTT. Its protein product is CASSYEGVMAGELFF. The V call is TRBV6-5, the J call TRBJ2-2; weak D call: TRBD1 (5 bases). V was clipped by 2 bases and J by 6 bases, with 13 bases between them. CDR3 length: 15 amino acids. Per germline, CDR1 MNHEY and CDR2 SVGAGI.

Only one count was recorded for this clone. This sequence joins TRBV19 and TRBJ2-1, with a tentative D call TRBD2 (5 bases). Germline V gives CDR1 LNHDA, CDR2 SQIVND (reference sequence). The CDR3 spans 15 residues. Trimming pared 3 bases from V and 5 bases from J, leaving 14 bases between. In nucleotides, the CDR3 is TGTGCCAGTAGTATGGGAGTAGCGCAACACAATGAGCAGTTCTTC. This gives the protein CASSMGVAQHNEQFF.

The DNA for the CDR3 is TGTGCCAGCAGCTTAGGTCCGGGTGAGACCCAGTACTTC. Protein product: CASSLGPGETQYF. The chain employs TRBV7-2 and TRBJ2-5; D not certain. V lost 1 base and J lost 5, with 8 bases in between. This CDR3 is 13 amino acids long. Germline V gene lookup returns CDR1 SGHTA and CDR2 FQGNSA.

As DNA, the CDR3 is TGTGCCAGCAGTTTCCGCCCCGTCCCGAGCTCCTACGAGCAGTACTTC. It encodes CASSFRPVPSSYEQYF. This sequence joins TRBV27 and TRBJ2-7, with D unclear. CDR1 is MNHEY and CDR2 is SMNVEV in the germline V gene (reference sequence). This CDR3 is built from 16 residues. V was trimmed by 3 bases and J by 0 bases, leaving 15 bases between them.

The genes are TRBV30 and TRBJ1-4, with 7 nucleotides matching TRBD1. The junction had 5 bases not matched to a gene; V was cut back by 8 bases and J by 8 bases. The CDR3 sequence is 11 residues long. CDR1 and CDR2 from the germline V gene are GTSNPN and SVGIG (reference sequence). The CDR3 DNA reads as TGTGCCAAAGGGGGCCTGGAAAAACTGTTTTTT. Protein product: CAKGGLEKLFF.

The J gene is TRBJ2-7, the V gene TRBV7-9, with 10 nucleotides matching TRBD1. This CDR3 has 13 residues. The J segment lost 6 bases and the V segment lost 6 bases, leaving 5 bases of the junction unmatched. Germline lookup yields CDR1 SEHNR and CDR2 FQNEAQ (reference sequence). This CDR3 reads CASRERDRGEQYF. DNA of the CDR3: TGTGCCAGCAGGGAGAGGGACAGGGGCGAGCAGTACTTC.

The chain combines TRBV2 with TRBJ2-2, with TRBD2 matching 9 bases. V was pared by 3 bases and J by 1 base, with 6 bases of the junction left unmatched. CDR1 and CDR2 from the germline V gene are SNHLY and FYNNEI. The CDR3 is 17 amino acids. CDR3 protein: CASSDWVAGENTGELFF. The CDR3 coding sequence is TGTGCCAGCAGTGATTGGGTAGCGGGAGAGAACACCGGGGAGCTGTTTTTT.

The chain carries TRBV29-1 and TRBJ1-2; D gene unclear. With 2 bases removed from V and 4 bases from J, the gap between germline ends came to 8 bases. In germline, CDR1 is SQVTM, CDR2 ANQGSEA. The CDR3 runs 12 residues. In DNA, the CDR3 is TGCAGCGTTGAATCCGGGATCTATGGCTACACCTTC. As protein: CSVESGIYGYTF.

This chain links TRBV7-6 with TRBJ2-7; maybe TRBD2 (6 bases). The CDR3 sequence is 15 residues long. The germline gives CDR1 SGHVS, CDR2 FNYEAQ. Trimming took off 5 bases at V and 2 bases at J, with 16 bases between the two ends. The CDR3 nucleotides are TGTGCCAGCAGCCCCCGGGACTCGGCCCCCTACGAGCAGTACTTC. It is translated as CASSPRDSAPYEQYF. Based on the CDR3 plus reference TRBV7-6 and TRBJ2-7, the full variable domain is GAGVSQSPRYKVTKRGQDVALRCDPISGHVSLYWYRQALGQGPEFLTYFNYEAQQDKSGLPNDRFSAERPEGSISTLTIQRTEQRDSAMYRCASSPRDSAPYEQYFGPGTRLTVT.

Details on this clone: Sequence at one end of the junction differs from germline and may be a read error. The rearrangement links TRBV19 to TRBJ2-1; 11 bases are shared with TRBD2. Germline-derived CDR1 and CDR2 are LNHDA and SQIVND (reference sequence). This CDR3 has 14 amino acids. CDR3 loop: CASRIAGGWGEQFF. CDR3 DNA: TGTGCCAGTAGAATAGCGGGAGGGTGGGGTGAGCAGTTCTTC.

In this sample, this clone turned up a few times. The rearrangement uses TRBV4-1 and TRBJ2-7; 7 positions match TRBD1. Germline V gene sequence: CDR1 MGHRA, CDR2 YSYEKL. This CDR3 has 16 amino acids. The J segment lost 2 bases and the V segment lost 1 base, leaving 8 bases of the junction unmatched. CDR3 sequence reads: CASSQARTGIPYEQYF. DNA of the CDR3: TGCGCCAGCAGCCAAGCCCGGACAGGTATTCCCTACGAGCAGTACTTC.

The rearrangement joins TRBV7-9 to TRBJ1-4; a weak D match, TRBD1 (6 bases). Germline CDR1 is SEHNR and CDR2 is FQNEAQ (reference sequence). The CDR3 is made up of 17 amino acids. The germline V and J ends were trimmed by 4 bases and 7 bases, with 22 bases remaining between them. The CDR3 bases are TGTGCCAGCAGCTCGCAGGGGTTGGGGTACTTAGGTGAAAAACTGTTTTTT. Its translation: CASSSQGLGYLGEKLFF.

The genes are TRBV2 and TRBJ2-5; 10 bases map to TRBD2. CDR3 size: 15 residues. V lost 6 bases, J lost 5 bases, and 9 bases stayed unmatched. Germline loops: CDR1 SNHLY, CDR2 FYNNEI. The CDR3 here is CASRTVLAGTETQYF. DNA for the CDR3: TGTGCCAGCAGAACAGTACTAGCGGGGACTGAGACCCAGTACTTC.

The chain couples TRBV6-5 to TRBJ1-6; 8 bases are shared with TRBD1. This CDR3 is 16 amino acids long. V was clipped by 3 bases and J by 6 bases; unmatched bases: 7. The germline V gene encodes CDR1 MNHEY and CDR2 SVGAGI. The CDR3 DNA is TGTGCCAGCAGTTATGACAGGGGCGTTAGTAATTCACCCCTCCACTTT. It specifies CASSYDRGVSNSPLHF.

The chain combines TRBV7-9 with TRBJ1-2, with no clear D. Trimming shortened V by 4 bases and J by 2 bases, and 17 bases separated the two germline ends. Germline V lookup: CDR1 SEHNR, CDR2 FQNEAQ (reference sequence). The CDR3 contains 16 residues. The CDR3 sequence is CASSSSETTSNYGYTF. The CDR3 nucleotides are TGTGCCAGCAGCTCTAGCGAGACAACTTCCAACTATGGCTACACCTTC.

The CDR3 protein is CSVAVVDRETQYF. CDR3 in DNA: TGCAGCGTTGCTGTGGTAGATCGAGAGACCCAGTACTTC. J is TRBJ2-5 and V is TRBV29-1; D gene ambiguous. This CDR3 is 13 amino acids long. From germline, CDR1 is SQVTM and CDR2 ANQGSEA. The V end lost 4 bases, the J end lost 4 bases, and 13 bases lay between the germline ends.

The rearrangement joins TRBV28 to TRBJ2-6; 7 bases agree with TRBD2. The CDR3 has 17 residues. V lost 3 bases and J lost 1; bases outside the gene matches: 6. The germline CDR1 and CDR2 sequences are MDHEN and SYDVKM. The CDR3 sequence: CASSFGGGWSGANVLTF. The CDR3 bases are TGTGCCAGCAGTTTTGGGGGGGGTTGGTCTGGGGCCAACGTCCTGACTTTC.

V is TRBV25-1 and J is TRBJ2-1; the match to TRBD2 covers 11 bases. The J segment lost 9 bases and the V segment lost 6 bases, leaving 10 bases of the junction unmatched. Germline V gene data show CDR1 as MGHDK and CDR2 as SYGVNS. The CDR3 has 15 amino acids. CDR3: CASSLRSLAGGEQFF. The CDR3 nucleotides read TGTGCCAGCAGCCTCCGGTCGCTAGCGGGAGGTGAGCAGTTCTTC.

The chain combines TRBV11-2 with TRBJ1-2; D uncertain. The CDR3 is 13 amino acids. Per the germline V gene, CDR1 is SGHAT and CDR2 is FQNNGV. V lost 2 bases and J lost 8, with 12 bases in between. The CDR3 spells CASSLMRTGGYTF. The DNA for the CDR3 is TGTGCCAGCAGCTTAATGCGGACGGGAGGCTACACCTTC.

The rearrangement joins TRBV12-5 to TRBJ2-5, with 8 bases fitting TRBD1. The junction had 7 bases not matched to a gene; V was cut back by 0 bases and J by 1 base. This CDR3 has 17 residues. CDR1 LGHNT and CDR2 FRNRAP come from the germline V gene. The CDR3 sequence: CASGLVLTGGRQETQYF. CDR3 in DNA: TGTGCTAGTGGTTTGGTACTCACAGGGGGTCGCCAAGAGACCCAGTACTTC.